This TCR beta chain is drawn from a study of blood T cells in healthy people across ages. Then a second PCR, running about 6 to 11 cycles, was carried out with a sample-barcoded 5' primer and a J-beta primer mix. TCRdb recomputed calls from the 5' RACE reads with MiXCR, one row per CDR3 protein. The top ten clones hold 20% to 25% of a sample with about 730,000 distinct CDR3 sequences, around 46% of them seen once. The source of this sequence is a woman aged 55-69 years in good health. The specimen was blood.

CDR3 sequence: CASSQDIGAASGTDTQYF. The CDR3 DNA sequence: TGTGCCAGCAGCCAAGATATCGGAGCGGCCTCCGGCACAGATACGCAGTATTTT. This sequence joins TRBV4-2 and TRBJ2-3; D is perhaps TRBD2 (5 bases). V was shortened by 0 bases and J by 1 base, with 17 bases between the two germline ends. CDR1 is LGHNA, CDR2 YNFKEQ, per germline. The length of the CDR3 is 18 residues.